The clone carrying this T cell receptor beta chain was counted a few times. As yet, its antigen is unknown. The record originates from a study of T cell repertoires in cytomegalovirus infection. The wider study: TCR beta signatures that were public indicated CMV infection and matching HLA type.

Study-wide points: Dominating the ex vivo response were TCR beta clonotypes that were CMV-specific and HLA-C-restricted. Carriers of CMV plus the relevant HLA were identified by cumulative public TCR beta family frequency.

CDR1 is SQVTM, CDR2 ANQGSEA, per germline. The V end was cut by 4 bases, the J end by 2 bases, with 18 bases between. The CDR3 has 15 residues. TCRdb re-analysed the reads in MiXCR, keeping a single row per CDR3 protein. The sample consists of hundreds of thousands of distinct CDR3 sequences, 15% to 20% of them appearing once. The chain is built from TRBV29-1 and TRBJ2-7, with D maybe TRBD2 (5 bases). What was sequenced was PBMCs. The sequence derives from a human donor in good health (CMV status not recorded). Some clones in this sample may be carry-over from other donors' samples. The CDR3 loop is CSVVTPRGLTYEQYF. The CDR3 bases are TGCAGCGTTGTGACCCCCCGAGGACTCACCTACGAGCAGTACTTC.